This T cell receptor beta chain came from a study of CD8 T cells in ankylosing spondylitis. Study conclusions and caveats: Researchers reportedly found disease-linked clones significantly enriched in matched ankylosing spondylitis synovial fluid. Ankylosing spondylitis blood appeared to carry a characteristic TCR beta motif of roughly eight highly homologous variants.

As to this clonotype: Its antigen is not identified.

MiXCR, applied by TCRdb to the 5' RACE reads, yields one record per CDR3 protein. The repertoire consists of some 400,000 distinct CDR3 sequences, with around 22% occurring once and the leading ten covering approximately 16%. The V end was cut by 5 bases, the J end by 0 bases, with 8 bases between. Per germline, CDR1 SEHNR and CDR2 FQNEAQ (reference sequence). The CDR3 totals 14 residues. The V gene is TRBV7-9, the J gene TRBJ1-3; D gene uncertain. The specimen sequenced was blood, either unsorted or a sorted T cell fraction (not recorded which). This receptor was obtained from a male donor with ankylosing spondylitis. CDR3 protein: CASSLVSSGNTIYF. In DNA, the CDR3 is TGTGCCAGCAGCCTCGTCTCCTCTGGAAACACCATATATTTT.